This T cell receptor beta chain is drawn from a study of blood T cell repertoires in COVID-19. Whole-study context: Sites in the United States, Italy and Spain provided acute and convalescent COVID-19 samples. T cells, B-cell-depleted T cells, or PBMCs provided the cDNA or gDNA that served as material.

In the study's own analysis: Researchers report that nucleated cell counts were estimated from reference gene primer amplification. This table comes from immunoSEQ multiplex PCR, and its TCRdb copy is limited to in-frame clones, with some not included. V, J and clone size are those of that table, while D and trimming were read from the DNA. The table lists 140,000 to 150,000 clones, around 87% of them singletons. Germline loops: CDR1 SGHAT, CDR2 FQNNGV. Deletions cut 0 bases from V and 4 bases from J, with 10 bases between. The CDR3 spans 15 residues. The source material was peripheral blood. This clonotype was obtained from a man in his fifties or sixties who had recovered from COVID-19. The rearrangement joins TRBV11-2 to TRBJ1-5, with D possibly being TRBD1 (6 bases). The CDR3 is CASSLEIGQNQPQHF. The CDR3 region has the DNA TGTGCCAGCAGCTTAGAGATCGGACAGAATCAGCCCCAGCATTTT.